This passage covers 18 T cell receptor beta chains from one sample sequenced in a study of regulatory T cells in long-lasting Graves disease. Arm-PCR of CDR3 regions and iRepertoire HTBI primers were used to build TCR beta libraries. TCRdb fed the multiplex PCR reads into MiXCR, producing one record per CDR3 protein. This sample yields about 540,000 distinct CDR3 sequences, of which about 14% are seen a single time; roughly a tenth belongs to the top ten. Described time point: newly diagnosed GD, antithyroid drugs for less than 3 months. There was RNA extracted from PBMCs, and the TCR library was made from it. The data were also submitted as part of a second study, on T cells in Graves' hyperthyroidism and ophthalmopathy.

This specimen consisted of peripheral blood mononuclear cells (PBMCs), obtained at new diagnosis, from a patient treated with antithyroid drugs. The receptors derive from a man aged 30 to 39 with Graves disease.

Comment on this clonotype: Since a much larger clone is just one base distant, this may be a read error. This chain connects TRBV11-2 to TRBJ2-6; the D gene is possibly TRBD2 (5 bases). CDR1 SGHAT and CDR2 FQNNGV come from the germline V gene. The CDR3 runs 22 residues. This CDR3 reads CVSSYPRTIPGTVSPGANVLTF. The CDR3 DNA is TGTGTCAGCAGCTATCCCCGGACCATACCGGGAACCGTAAGCCCTGGGGCCAACGTCCTGACTTTC.

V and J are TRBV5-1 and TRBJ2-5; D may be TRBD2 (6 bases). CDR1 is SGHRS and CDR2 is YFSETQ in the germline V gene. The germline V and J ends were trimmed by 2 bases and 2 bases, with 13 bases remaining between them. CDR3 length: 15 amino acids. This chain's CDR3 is CASSFGGLAQETQYF. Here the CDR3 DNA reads TGCGCCAGCAGCTTTGGGGGACTCGCACAAGAGACCCAGTACTTC.

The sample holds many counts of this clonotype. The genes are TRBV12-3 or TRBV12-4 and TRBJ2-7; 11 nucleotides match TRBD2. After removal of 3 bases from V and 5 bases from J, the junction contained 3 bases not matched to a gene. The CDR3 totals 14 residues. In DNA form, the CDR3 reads TGTGCCAGCAGTTTCTTACTAGCGGGAGACGAGCAGTACTTC. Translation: CASSFLLAGDEQYF.

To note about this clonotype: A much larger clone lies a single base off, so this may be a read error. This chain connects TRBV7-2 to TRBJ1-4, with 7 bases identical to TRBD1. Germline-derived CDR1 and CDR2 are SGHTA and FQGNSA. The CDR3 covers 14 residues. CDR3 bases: TGTGCCAGCAGCTTAGAGGGGGCTTGGGAAAAACTGCTTTTT. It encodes CASSLEGAWEKLLF.

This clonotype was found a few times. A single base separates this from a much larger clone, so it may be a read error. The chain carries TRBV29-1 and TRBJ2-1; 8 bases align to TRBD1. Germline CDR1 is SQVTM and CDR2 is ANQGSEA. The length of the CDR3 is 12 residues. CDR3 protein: CSVNKGGQEQLF. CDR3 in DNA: TGCAGCGTAAACAAAGGGGGACAGGAGCAGCTCTTC.

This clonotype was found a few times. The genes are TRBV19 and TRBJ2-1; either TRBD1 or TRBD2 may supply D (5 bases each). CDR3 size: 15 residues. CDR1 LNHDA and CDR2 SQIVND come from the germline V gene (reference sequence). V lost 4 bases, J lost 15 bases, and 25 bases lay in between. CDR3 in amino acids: CASSRSLRGGGVGFF. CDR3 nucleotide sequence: TGTGCCAGTAGTAGGTCACTTAGAGGTGGGGGAGTGGGGTTCTTC.

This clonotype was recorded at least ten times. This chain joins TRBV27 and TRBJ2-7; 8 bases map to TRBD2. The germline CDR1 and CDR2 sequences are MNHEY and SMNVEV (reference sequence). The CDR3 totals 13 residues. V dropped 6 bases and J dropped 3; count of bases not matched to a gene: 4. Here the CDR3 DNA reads TGTGCCAGCAGGAGACTAGCGAGCTACGAGCAGTACTTC. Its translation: CASRRLASYEQYF.

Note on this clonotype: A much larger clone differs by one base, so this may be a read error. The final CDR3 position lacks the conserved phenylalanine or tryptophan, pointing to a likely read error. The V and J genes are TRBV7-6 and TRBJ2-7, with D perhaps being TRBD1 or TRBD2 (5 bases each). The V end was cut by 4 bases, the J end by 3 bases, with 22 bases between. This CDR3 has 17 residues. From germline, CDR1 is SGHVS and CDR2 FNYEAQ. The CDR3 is CASSSFGRTGDHYEQYL. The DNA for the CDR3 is TGTGCCAGCAGCTCTTTTGGCCGGACTGGGGACCACTACGAGCAGTACCTC.

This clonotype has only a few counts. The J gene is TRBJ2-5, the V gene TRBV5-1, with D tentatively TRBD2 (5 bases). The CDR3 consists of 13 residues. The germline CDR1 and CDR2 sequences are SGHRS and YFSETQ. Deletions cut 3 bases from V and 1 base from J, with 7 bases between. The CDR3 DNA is TGCGCCAGCAGCTCTAGCAGCCAAGAGACCCAGTACTTC. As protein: CASSSSSQETQYF.

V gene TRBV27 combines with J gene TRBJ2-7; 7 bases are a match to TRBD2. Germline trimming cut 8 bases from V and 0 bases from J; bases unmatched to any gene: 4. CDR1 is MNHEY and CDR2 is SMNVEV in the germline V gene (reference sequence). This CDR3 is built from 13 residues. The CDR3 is CASRGDDSYEQYF. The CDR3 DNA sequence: TGTGCCAGCCGGGGGGACGACTCCTACGAGCAGTACTTC.

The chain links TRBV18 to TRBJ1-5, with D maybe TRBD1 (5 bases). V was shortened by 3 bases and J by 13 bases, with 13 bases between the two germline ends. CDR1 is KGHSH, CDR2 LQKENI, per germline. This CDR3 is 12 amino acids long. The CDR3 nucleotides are TGTGCCAGCTCACCGCAAGGCGGACAACAGCATTTT. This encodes CASSPQGGQQHF.

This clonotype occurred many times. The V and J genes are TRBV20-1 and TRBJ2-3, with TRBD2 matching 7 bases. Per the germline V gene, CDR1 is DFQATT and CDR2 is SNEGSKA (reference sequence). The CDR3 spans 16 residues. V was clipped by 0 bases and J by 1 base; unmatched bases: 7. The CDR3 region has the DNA TGCAGTGCTAGAGACCTAGCGGTTTTGGGCACAGATACGCAGTATTTT. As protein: CSARDLAVLGTDTQYF.

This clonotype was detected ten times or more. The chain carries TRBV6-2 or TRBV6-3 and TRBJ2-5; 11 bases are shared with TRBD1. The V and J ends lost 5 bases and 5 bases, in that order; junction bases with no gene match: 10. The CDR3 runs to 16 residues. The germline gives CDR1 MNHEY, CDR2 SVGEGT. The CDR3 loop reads CASSEYRTGGRETQYF. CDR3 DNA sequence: TGTGCCAGCAGTGAATATCGGACAGGGGGCCGGGAGACCCAGTACTTC.

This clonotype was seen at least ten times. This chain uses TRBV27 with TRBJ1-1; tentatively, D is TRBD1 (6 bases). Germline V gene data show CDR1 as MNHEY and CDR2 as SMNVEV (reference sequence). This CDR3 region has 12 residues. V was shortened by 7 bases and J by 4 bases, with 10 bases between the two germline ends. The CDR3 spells CASTTGSTEAFF. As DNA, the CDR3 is TGTGCCAGCACAACAGGGAGCACTGAAGCTTTCTTT.

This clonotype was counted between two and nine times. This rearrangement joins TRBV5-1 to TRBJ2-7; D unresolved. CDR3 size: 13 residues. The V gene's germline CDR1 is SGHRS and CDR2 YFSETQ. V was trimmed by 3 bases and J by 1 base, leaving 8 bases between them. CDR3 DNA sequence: TGCGCCAGCAGCTCGATTACGTCCTACGAGCAGTACTTC. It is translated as CASSSITSYEQYF.

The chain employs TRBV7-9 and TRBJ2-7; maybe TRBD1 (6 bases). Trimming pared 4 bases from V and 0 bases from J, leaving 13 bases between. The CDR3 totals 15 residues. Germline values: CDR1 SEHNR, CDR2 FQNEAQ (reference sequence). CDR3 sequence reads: CASSSGGHSSYEQYF. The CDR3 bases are TGTGCCAGCAGCTCTGGGGGACACAGCTCCTACGAGCAGTACTTC.

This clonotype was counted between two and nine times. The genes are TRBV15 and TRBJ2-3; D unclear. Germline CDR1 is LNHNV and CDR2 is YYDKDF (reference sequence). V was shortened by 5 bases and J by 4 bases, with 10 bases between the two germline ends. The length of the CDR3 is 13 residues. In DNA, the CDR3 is TGTGCCACCAGCTTAGACCCCCCAGATACGCAGTATTTT. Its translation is CATSLDPPDTQYF.

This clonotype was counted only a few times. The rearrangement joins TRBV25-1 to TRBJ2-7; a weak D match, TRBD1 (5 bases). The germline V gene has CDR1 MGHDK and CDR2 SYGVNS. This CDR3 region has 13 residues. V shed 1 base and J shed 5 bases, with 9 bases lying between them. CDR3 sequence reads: CASSEFSRDEQYF. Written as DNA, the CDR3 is TGTGCCAGCAGTGAATTCAGCAGGGACGAGCAGTACTTC.